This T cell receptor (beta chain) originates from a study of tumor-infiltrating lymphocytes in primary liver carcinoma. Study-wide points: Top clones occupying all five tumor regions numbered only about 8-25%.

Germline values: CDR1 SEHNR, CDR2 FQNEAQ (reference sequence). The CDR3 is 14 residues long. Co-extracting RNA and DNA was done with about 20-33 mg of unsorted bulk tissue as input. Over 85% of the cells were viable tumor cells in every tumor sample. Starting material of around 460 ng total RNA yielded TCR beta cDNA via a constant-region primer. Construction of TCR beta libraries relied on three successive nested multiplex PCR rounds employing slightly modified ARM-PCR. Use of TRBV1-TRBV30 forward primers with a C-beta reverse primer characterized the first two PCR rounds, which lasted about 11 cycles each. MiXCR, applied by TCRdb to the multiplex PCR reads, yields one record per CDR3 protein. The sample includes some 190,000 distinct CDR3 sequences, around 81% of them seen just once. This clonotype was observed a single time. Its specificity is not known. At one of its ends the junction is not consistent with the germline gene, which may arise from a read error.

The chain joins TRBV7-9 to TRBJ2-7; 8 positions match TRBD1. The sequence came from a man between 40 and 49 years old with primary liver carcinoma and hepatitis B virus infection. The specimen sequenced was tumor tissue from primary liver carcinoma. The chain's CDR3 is CASSTGQGSNEQNF. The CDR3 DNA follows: TGTGCCAGCAGCACAGGACAGGGTTCGAACGAGCAGAACTTC.